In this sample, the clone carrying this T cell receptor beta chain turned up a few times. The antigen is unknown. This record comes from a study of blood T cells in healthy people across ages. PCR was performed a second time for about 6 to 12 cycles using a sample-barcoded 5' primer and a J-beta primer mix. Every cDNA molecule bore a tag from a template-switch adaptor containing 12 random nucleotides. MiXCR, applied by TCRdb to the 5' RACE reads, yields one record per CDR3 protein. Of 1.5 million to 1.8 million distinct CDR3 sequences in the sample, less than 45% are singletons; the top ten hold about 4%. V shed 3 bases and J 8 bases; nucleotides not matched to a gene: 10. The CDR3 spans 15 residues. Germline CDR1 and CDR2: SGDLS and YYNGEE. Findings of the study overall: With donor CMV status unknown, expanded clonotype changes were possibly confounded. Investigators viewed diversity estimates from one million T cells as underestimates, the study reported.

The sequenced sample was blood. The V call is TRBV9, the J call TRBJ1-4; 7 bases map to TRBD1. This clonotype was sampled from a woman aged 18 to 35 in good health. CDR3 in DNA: TGTGCCAGCAGCGGATCAAGCCAGGGGGGAGAAAAACTGTTTTTT. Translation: CASSGSSQGGEKLFF.